This T cell receptor (beta chain) was recovered during a study of T cell responses to AZD1222 COVID-19 vaccine. Findings and caveats of the study: Receipt of two AZD1222 doses was followed by a rise in Spike-specific TCR breadth and depth.

With respect to this clone: Its cognate antigen is unknown.

V lost 4 bases and J lost 0; bases outside the gene matches: 3. The CDR3 contains 15 residues. Germline CDR1 is ENHRY and CDR2 is SYGVKD. Produced via immunoSEQ multiplex PCR; TCRdb's table is partial and in-frame only. The data contain roughly 110,000 clones, around 89% of them seen just once; the ten biggest clones take up approximately 6.4%. This TCR came from an adult who received the AZD1222 COVID-19 vaccine. Specimen: peripheral blood, collected 28 days after the second AZD1222 dose. The rearrangement joins TRBV10-3 to TRBJ2-1; 7 bases fit TRBD2. CDR3 in amino acids: CAISAGGGSYNEQFF. The CDR3 nucleotides read TGTGCCATCAGTGCAGGCGGGGGCTCCTACAATGAGCAGTTCTTC.